This TCR beta chain comes out of a study of PD-1 blockade in classical Hodgkin lymphoma. Time point indicated: cycle 4 day 1 (C4D1), after 5 to 7 weeks of nivolumab. Each patient's relapse followed autologous stem cell transplantation, and brentuximab vedotin exposure varied. The CDR3 is 12 amino acids. V gave up 3 bases and J gave up 7 bases, with 13 bases separating them. Germline V gene data show CDR1 as SQVTM and CDR2 as ANQGSEA. Sequenced by immunoSEQ multiplex PCR; TCRdb stores in-frame clones only, minus some. This sample has just over 20,000 clones, with about 70% found just once. The sample in question was peripheral blood mononuclear cells (PBMCs), obtained before the fourth cycle of nivolumab. The chain combines TRBV29-1 with TRBJ2-7; TRBD1 might be the D (5 bases). This TCR was sampled from a human donor with classical Hodgkin lymphoma. CDR3 protein: CSVDDRGSEQYF. CDR3 coding DNA: TGCAGCGTTGATGACAGAGGAAGTGAGCAGTACTTC.